Reported below is one T cell receptor (beta chain). The sample originates from a study of control samples from healthy donors and cancer patients. CDR1 and CDR2 (germline): SGHNT, YENEEA. V was trimmed by 4 bases and J by 1 base, leaving 17 bases between them. This CDR3 has 18 amino acids. Sequencing used immunoSEQ multiplex PCR; TCRdb keeps in-frame clones, though not all of them. The sample lists around 120,000 clones; roughly 84% were seen once. The chain uses TRBV11-3 and TRBJ2-6, with D perhaps assigned TRBD1 or TRBD2 (7 bases each). The clonotype originates from a man aged 35 to 55 in good health. Sequenced material: blood. This chain's CDR3 is CASSSQGGGRSGANVLTF. CDR3 coding DNA: TGTGCCAGCAGCTCCCAGGGAGGGGGCAGGTCTGGGGCCAACGTCCTGACTTTC.